This T cell receptor beta chain was profiled in a study of T cells in localized non-small cell lung cancer (dated by TCRdb to the early 2020s). With respect to the entire study: The study examined T cell repertoires in approximately 240 patients with early-stage NSCLC and compared tumors with uninvolved tumor-adjacent lungs. The cohort was made up of 236 treatment-naive NSCLC patients whose localized lung tumors had been resected. The mean age of the NSCLC patients was 60 to 85 years, with about 120 men and 107 women. General findings and caveats noted by the study authors: Higher T cell density in blood was associated with longer overall survival, whereas higher clonality in adjacent lung was associated with shorter survival. Because multi-region tumor sequencing was not done, intratumor heterogeneity could not be ruled out. Uninvolved tumor-adjacent lung showed the highest T cell clonality, higher than tumor, which suggests more focused antigenic responses in the uninvolved tumor-adjacent lung. A median of 57 of the top 100 tumor clones turned up in the paired uninvolved adjacent lung, and 25 to 30 of those clones also ranked among the top 100 of that same adjacent lung. Because the study design was exploratory, TCR variables were selected using unadjusted p-values without false-discovery rate correction.

Regarding this clone: This clone's antigen is unknown. Base qualities were left out, and no much larger clone turns up one base away.

At diagnosis, peripheral blood, uninvolved tumor-adjacent lung and tumor were collected and stored as a combination of fresh-frozen and FFPE material. For TCR repertoire profiling, the blood samples were analyzed as peripheral blood mononuclear cells. The V and J ends are trimmed by 6 bases and 0 bases, leaving 8 bases between them. The CDR3, from cysteine to phenylalanine, totals 13 residues. Only CDR3 DNA is held: 39 bases, read in frame from base 1. From the germline V gene (reference sequence), CDR1 is MNHNY and CDR2 is SVGAGI. The immunoSEQ Assay was used to sequence TCR beta CDR3 regions from DNA. The study's own analysis went as follows. T cell density was computed as TCR beta template counts normalized to usable DNA estimated by amplifying housekeeping genes. Richness was estimated using the preseqR package, with extrapolation to 400,000 templates for PBMC samples and to 120,000 templates for tissue samples. Clonality was defined by subtracting Pielou's evenness from one. To identify tissue-enriched TCRs, differential abundance testing was run on productive amino-acid clonotypes with a minimum total count of 5 and an alpha of 0.1. The Jaccard Index and the Morisita Overlap Index were used to quantify repertoire overlap between compartments. GLIPH clustered TCR beta CDR3s with public tetramer-defined viral CDR3s; viral motifs required at least three viral sequences plus V-gene enrichment. This immuneACCESS table, as held by TCRdb, lists in-frame sequences with V and J called but not all clones. Of the missing ones, under half trace to an unresolved V gene in checked studies; the others have no known cause. V and J calls and clone size are as listed in that table; D and trimming were resolved from the DNA. In all, the sample holds 75,000 to 80,000 clones, and 80% of those were seen once. The ten largest clones capture roughly 9% of the sample.

The chain is made from TRBV6-6 and TRBJ1-1, with TRBD1 perhaps the D gene, on 6 matching bases. Source: peripheral blood, taken before any cancer treatment. The receptor was derived from a female donor over 55 with stage I lung adenocarcinoma. The sequenced DNA is TGTGCCAGCAGGGGGGCGGTGAACACTGAAGCTTTCTTT. Protein translation: CASRGAVNTEAFF.